Below are 14 T cell receptor beta chains sequenced from a single sample in a study of OX40 agonist ivuxolimab in advanced cancers. Sequencing was performed with immunoSEQ multiplex PCR; in TCRdb, only in-frame clones are kept and a portion is missing. The top ten clones hold 16% of a sample with 55,000 or so clones, 87% of them seen once. Specimen: CD4+ or CD8+ T cells sorted from blood, collected in a trial of the OX40 agonist ivuxolimab. The receptors originated from an adult with an advanced solid tumor such as melanoma, head and neck, liver or kidney cancer.

J is TRBJ2-7 and V is TRBV2; 12 bases line up with TRBD2. Germline V gives CDR1 SNHLY, CDR2 FYNNEI. This CDR3 has 17 residues. V gave up 6 bases and J gave up 0 bases; unmatched junction bases: 9. The CDR3: CASSILAGGLSSYEQYF. The CDR3 DNA follows: TGTGCCAGCAGCATACTAGCGGGAGGCCTGAGCTCCTACGAGCAGTACTTC.

This clone came up a few times. The V gene is TRBV6-6, the J gene TRBJ2-7; D perhaps matches TRBD1 (5 bases). CDR1 is MNHNY and CDR2 is SVGAGI in the germline V gene (reference sequence). CDR3 length: 15 amino acids. V was clipped by 2 bases and J by 0 bases, with 11 bases between them. The CDR3 protein is CASSYPRQFSYEQYF. DNA for the CDR3: TGTGCCAGCAGTTACCCCAGACAGTTCTCCTACGAGCAGTACTTC.

V gene TRBV11-3 combines with J gene TRBJ2-5; D is unresolved. CDR1 and CDR2 from the germline V gene are SGHNT and YENEEA. CDR3 length: 19 amino acids. V was shortened by 1 base and J by 0 bases, with 21 bases between the two germline ends. Here the CDR3 reads CASSLVPALLLKYQETQYF. CDR3 sequence (DNA): TGTGCCAGCAGCTTAGTTCCGGCCCTACTGCTCAAGTACCAAGAGACCCAGTACTTC.

The gene calls are TRBV11-3 and TRBJ2-1, with D perhaps TRBD2 (5 bases). With 0 bases removed from V and 7 bases from J, the gap between germline ends came to 13 bases. This CDR3 has 15 amino acids. The V gene's germline CDR1 is SGHNT and CDR2 YENEEA. CDR3 residues: CASSLDLAGWNEQFF. The DNA of the CDR3 is TGTGCCAGCAGCTTAGATCTAGCTGGCTGGAATGAGCAGTTCTTC.

The chain recombines TRBV12-5 with TRBJ2-3; D is ambiguous. The CDR3 has 13 amino acids. V lost 3 bases, J lost 6 bases, and 10 bases lay in between. Germline CDR1 is LGHNT and CDR2 is FRNRAP. The CDR3 here is CASGLGLGDTQYF. The CDR3 region has the DNA TGTGCTAGTGGTTTAGGGCTGGGGGATACGCAGTATTTT.

This chain uses TRBV7-9 with TRBJ2-1; D is unclear. The V gene lost 7 bases and the J gene lost 5 bases, with 15 bases spanning the gap. CDR3 length: 14 residues. Germline loops: CDR1 SEHNR, CDR2 FQNEAQ (reference sequence). The CDR3 nucleotides read TGTGCCAGCACCCAGTGGGCGCCGAACAATGAGCAGTTCTTC. Protein: CASTQWAPNNEQFF.

The chain combines TRBV21-1 with TRBJ2-1; the D call of TRBD1 is as the table states it, not checked on the DNA. TRBV21-1 is a listed pseudogene. The CDR3 is 15 residues long. CDR3 nucleotide sequence: TGTGCCAGCACCCCCCGGGACAGGCTATACAATGAGCAGTTCTTC. This sequence encodes CASTPRDRLYNEQFF.

V gene TRBV27 combines with J gene TRBJ2-6, with D perhaps TRBD1 or TRBD2 (5 bases each). The CDR3 is made up of 21 amino acids. Germline CDR1 MNHEY, CDR2 SMNVEV (reference sequence). V lost 7 bases and J 0 bases, leaving 28 bases between the germline ends. DNA for the CDR3: TGTGCCAGCACCCTTTTCCGGGACCCCGCGACTCCTAGCTCTGGGGCCAACGTCCTGACTTTC. Translating gives CASTLFRDPATPSSGANVLTF.

The chain employs TRBV6-1 and TRBJ2-7, with 9 bases lining up with TRBD2. Germline values: CDR1 MNHNS, CDR2 SASEGT. There are 15 residues in the CDR3. The junction had 7 bases not matched to a gene; V was cut back by 7 bases and J by 0 bases. In DNA form, the CDR3 reads TGTGCCAGCAACCTAGCGGGGACGAGCTCCTACGAGCAGTACTTC. Its translation is CASNLAGTSSYEQYF.

The CDR3, as DNA: TGCAGCGTTGAGGGGACTAGCGGGGCCAATGAGCAGTTCTTC. It encodes CSVEGTSGANEQFF. The J gene is TRBJ2-1, the V gene TRBV29-1; 13 bases are a match to TRBD2. Germline loops: CDR1 SQVTM, CDR2 ANQGSEA. The V gene end was trimmed by 3 bases and the J gene end by 6 bases; junction bases not matched to a gene: 2. The length of the CDR3 is 14 residues.

The chain links TRBV23-1 to TRBJ1-4; tentatively, D is TRBD1 (5 bases). TRBV23-1 is an open reading frame, and its role is uncertain. The CDR3 has 14 residues. V gave up 6 bases and J gave up 1 base, with 9 bases separating them. DNA for the CDR3: TGCGCCAGCAGGGGGGTAGGAACTAATGAAAAACTGTTTTTT. As protein: CASRGVGTNEKLFF.

The chain employs TRBV7-9 and TRBJ2-1; perhaps TRBD2 as D (6 bases). The CDR3 totals 13 residues. Germline CDR1 and CDR2: SEHNR and FQNEAQ (reference sequence). Trimming removed 5 bases from V and 13 bases from J, with 18 bases in between. CDR3 bases: TGTGCCAGCAGCCCCGGGGGAGACACTCCTCAGTTCTTC. It yields the protein CASSPGGDTPQFF.

This chain connects TRBV28 to TRBJ2-1; D ambiguous. Germline V gene lookup returns CDR1 MDHEN and CDR2 SYDVKM. The V gene lost 7 bases and the J gene lost 7 bases, with 23 bases spanning the gap. CDR3 length: 16 residues. CDR3 nucleotides: TGTGCCAGCACTCCCCCTGGCCAGCGAATGGGAAATGAGCAGTTCTTC. Amino acid sequence: CASTPPGQRMGNEQFF.

The J gene is TRBJ2-2, the V gene TRBV27, with no clear D. V was cut by 6 bases and J by 2 bases, with 13 bases left in between. CDR3 length: 15 residues. Per the germline V gene, CDR1 is MNHEY and CDR2 is SMNVEV (reference sequence). CDR3 protein: CASRYSASNTGELFF. The CDR3 DNA is TGTGCCAGCAGATATTCGGCGAGCAACACCGGGGAGCTGTTTTTT.